The sequence of this T cell receptor beta chain was determined in a study of blood T cell repertoires in COVID-19. Study summary: Collection of acute and convalescent COVID-19 samples took place in the United States, Italy and Spain. The cDNA or gDNA used as material had been derived from T cells, B-cell-depleted T cells, or PBMCs.

Profiling relied on immunoSEQ multiplex PCR, and the TCRdb table lists in-frame clones only, not all of them. The sample holds tens of thousands of clones, approximately 88% seen once. Sample: peripheral blood. The sequence came from a human donor in a cohort sampled during active COVID-19.

This CDR3 reads CASSQDILGLESNEQFF. The CDR3 DNA sequence: TGTGCCAGCAGCCAAGATATTTTGGGACTAGAGAGCAATGAGCAGTTCTTC. The chain is built from TRBV3-1 (or the pseudogene TRBV3-2) and TRBJ2-1; 8 positions agree with TRBD2. Germline CDR1 and CDR2: LGHDT and YNNKEL (reference sequence). V trimming: 0 bases; J trimming: 6 bases; junction bases outside the gene matches: 10. The CDR3 is 17 residues long.